This T cell receptor (beta chain) was profiled in a study of blood T cell repertoires in COVID-19. CDR3 length: 15 amino acids. Germline values: CDR1 SGHNT, CDR2 YYREEE (reference sequence). V lost 4 bases to trimming and J lost 4 bases; unmatched junction nucleotides: 4. Some clones are missing from TCRdb's copy, which holds only in-frame ones; the method was immunoSEQ multiplex PCR. This sample yields about 120,000 clones, of which roughly 76% are seen a single time; about 10% belongs to the top ten. J is TRBJ2-1 and V is TRBV5-4; 11 bases are a match to TRBD2. The source material was peripheral blood. The sequence was obtained from a human donor in a cohort sampled during active COVID-19. CDR3 region: CASSPGLAAYNEQFF. CDR3 DNA sequence: TGTGCCAGCAGCCCGGGACTAGCGGCTTACAATGAGCAGTTCTTC. The entire variable domain, with the rest obtained from reference TRBV5-4 and TRBJ2-1, is as follows: ETGVTQSPTHLIKTRGQQVTLRCSSQSGHNTVSWYQQALGQGPQFIFQYYREEENGRGNFPPRFSGLQFPNYSSELNVNALELDDSALYLCASSPGLAAYNEQFFGPGTRLTVL.